Described below is a single T cell receptor beta chain sequence and its context. Its specificity is not known. A sample-barcoded 5' primer and a J-beta primer mix were used in a second PCR of roughly 6 to 11 cycles. With 12 random nucleotides, a template-switch adaptor tagged each individual cDNA molecule. Using its own MiXCR run on the 5' RACE reads, TCRdb lists one record per CDR3 protein. The sample has more than 750,000 distinct CDR3 sequences; 25% to 35% are singletons. This specimen belongs to a study of blood T cells in healthy people across ages. The study's findings and limits: With unsorted PBMCs, a conclusive comparison of naive versus antigen-experienced cells was not possible. Donor CMV status was unknown, possibly confounding expanded clonotype changes.

The CDR3 has 13 amino acids. Germline V CDR1 and CDR2: DFQATT, SNEGSKA (reference sequence). Between the trimmed V and J ends, which lost 5 bases and 0 bases, there was a span of 10 bases. A further study also used this sample, focusing on T cells of mothers and their children. That work contributes: Donation involved a few healthy Caucasian mothers and the six children that they had.

Sample: blood. The clonotype comes from a woman between 40 and 55 years old in good health. This chain links TRBV20-1 with TRBJ1-1; D is unresolved. The CDR3: CSAPRPLNTEAFF. For the CDR3, the DNA is TGCAGTGCTCCCCGACCCTTGAACACTGAAGCTTTCTTT.